Reported below is one T cell receptor beta chain. This clone was observed once. The antigen it recognizes is unknown. Nothing much larger sits one base from this clone, and base qualities are not available. These data originate in a study of shared clonotypes between healthy human individuals (TCRdb year 2020). Regarding the study in general: Three men and a couple of women, aged 18 to 49 years, made up the cohort. The study deeply sequenced blood TCR repertoires of 5 or 6 healthy adults to estimate repertoire size and the extent of clonotype sharing between individuals. Libraries were prepared and TCR repertoires were sequenced by different laboratories using diverse techniques, in order to increase sequencing depth and limit assay-specific biases. Per donor, leukapheresis produced somewhere between about 0.9 and 10 billion PBMCs. Per donor, three plates each were used for CD4 naive and CD4 memory, two for CD8 naive, and one for CD8 memory.

The donors were healthy, HIV-negative adults who had no recently reported acute infections or vaccinations. Every donor was a Caucasian adult living in Nashville, Tennessee, USA. CD4+ T cells were enriched by magnetic negative selection, after which naive cells were positively selected on CD45RA and the negative fraction was taken as the memory subset. Blood was collected by leukapheresis, and PBMCs were isolated by Ficoll-Histopaque density gradient centrifugation and then cryopreserved in liquid nitrogen vapor phase. Purity and quantity of every magnetically sorted T cell population were checked by analytical flow cytometry. Genomic DNA was isolated from each sorted fraction and quantified by UV absorbance on a Nanodrop 2000c. Using the deep immunoSEQ assay, multiplex PCR amplified TCR CDR3 regions from genomic DNA. Genomic DNA extracted from each cell subset was distributed evenly over all wells of several immunoSEQ 96-well plates, and each plate served as one replicate. For sorted subsets, around 200 ng genomic DNA, equal to tens of thousands of T cell genomes, was loaded into each replicate PCR. The purified libraries were quantified using a Qubit 3.0 fluorometer, sized with a Bioanalyzer 2100, and then quantified again using the KAPA Library Quantification kit. Every immunoSEQ 96-well plate was sequenced on a separate single-read 150-cycle Illumina NextSeq 550 flow cell. On the study's bioinformatics: Because only junctional sequences without quality scores were contained in the immunoSEQ output, filtering matching that applied to full-length reads could not be performed. Sequences were annotated with PyIR, a Python wrapper for IgBLAST v1.9, and V/J genes and CDR3 were assigned using IMGT germline references. Any read was removed if the V/J assignment was weak (E-value above 1e-6), the CDR3 was missing, or the read contained stop codons, out-of-frame junctions, or ambiguous translated residues. A V3J clonotype was defined by an identical inferred V gene, J gene, and CDR3 amino acid sequence. The percentage overlap between two repertoires was calculated by dividing the number of shared unique clonotypes by the size of the smaller repertoire. RTK rarefaction, the Chao1 estimator, and Recon v2.1 estimates of unobserved clonotypes were used to assess repertoire richness. Generation probabilities for all TCRbeta clonotypes obtained by the gDNA method from a handful of donors were computed using OLGA. Entries here come from immuneACCESS through TCRdb and include only in-frame sequences with V and J called. Some clones fail to appear in such tables; in the studies checked, an unresolved V gene covers under half of the shortfall, and the cause of the remainder is unknown. V and J calls and clone size follow that table, whereas D and trimming were derived from the DNA. The sample table lists roughly 1,500,000 clones, about 98.5% of them with a count of one. The ten largest make up over 0.3% of the sample.

What the study reported, not specific to this receptor: Only blood was sampled, and tissue TCR repertoires likely differ from those in blood. Larger estimated clonotype richness was generally found for naive subsets than for memory subsets. Even with the large sequencing depth, rarefaction of the sorted-subset datasets indicated that sequencing was incomplete. Based on pairwise subsampling, the degree of clonotype sharing among donors was expected to be affected by sequencing depth. Compared with non-shared clonotypes, the clonotypes found in all four sorted-subset donors had higher generation probabilities. When a few donors were compared, the shared fraction of clonotypes was about 5% for naive CD4, 3.5% to 4% for naive CD8, more than 2% for memory CD4, and under 0.5% for memory CD8. The genetic and exposure-history diversity represented was limited by the small number of donors.

The V end loses 5 bases and the J end loses 2 bases, and a stretch of 13 bases separates them. The germline V gene (reference sequence) yields LNHNV for CDR1 and YYDKDF for CDR2. The CDR3 spans 15 residues, from the cysteine through the phenylalanine. CDR3 DNA is the only sequence kept; it has 45 bases, read in frame from the first base. The source is a man in his thirties or forties in good health. Recombination joined TRBV15 with TRBJ1-5; TRBD1 is a weak D gene call, 5 bases matching. The material sequenced was naive CD4+ T cells sorted from blood. The cell subset or site label, read with the paper, signifies: CD45RA+ positively selected. The CDR3 protein: CATSGRDRGNQPQHF. The nucleotides read TGTGCCACCAGCGGTCGGGACCGGGGCAATCAGCCCCAGCATTTT. Outside the CDR3, residues come from the reference TRBV15 and TRBJ1-5 proteins, so the full variable domain is: DAMVIQNPRYQVTQFGKPVTLSCSQTLNHNVMYWYQQKSSQAPKLLFHYYDKDFNNEADTPDNFQSRRPNTSFCFLDIRSPGLGDTAMYLCATSGRDRGNQPQHFGDGTRLSIL.